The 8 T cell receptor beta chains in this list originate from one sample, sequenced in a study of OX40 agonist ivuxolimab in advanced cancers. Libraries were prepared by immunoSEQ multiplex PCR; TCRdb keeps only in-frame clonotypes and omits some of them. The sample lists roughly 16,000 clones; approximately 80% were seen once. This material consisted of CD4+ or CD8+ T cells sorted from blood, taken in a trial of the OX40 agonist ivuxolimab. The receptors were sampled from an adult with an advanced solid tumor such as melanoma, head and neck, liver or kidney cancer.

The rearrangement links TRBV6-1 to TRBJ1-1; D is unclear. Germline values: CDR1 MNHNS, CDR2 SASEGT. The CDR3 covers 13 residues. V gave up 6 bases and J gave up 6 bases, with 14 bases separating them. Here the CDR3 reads CASSLGGTAEAFF. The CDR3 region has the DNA TGTGCCAGCAGCCTAGGCGGTACAGCTGAAGCTTTCTTT.

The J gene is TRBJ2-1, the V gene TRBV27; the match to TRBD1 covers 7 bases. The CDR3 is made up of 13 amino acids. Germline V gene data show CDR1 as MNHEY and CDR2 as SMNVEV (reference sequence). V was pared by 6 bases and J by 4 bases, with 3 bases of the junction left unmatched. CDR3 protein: CASSPDRYNEQFF. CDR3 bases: TGTGCCAGCAGCCCGGACAGGTACAATGAGCAGTTCTTC.

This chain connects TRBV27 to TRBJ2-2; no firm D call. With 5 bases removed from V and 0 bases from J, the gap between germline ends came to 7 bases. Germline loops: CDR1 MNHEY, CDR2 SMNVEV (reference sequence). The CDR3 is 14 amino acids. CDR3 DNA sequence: TGTGCCAGCAGTCTTCTCCCGAACACCGGGGAGCTGTTTTTT. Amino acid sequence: CASSLLPNTGELFF.

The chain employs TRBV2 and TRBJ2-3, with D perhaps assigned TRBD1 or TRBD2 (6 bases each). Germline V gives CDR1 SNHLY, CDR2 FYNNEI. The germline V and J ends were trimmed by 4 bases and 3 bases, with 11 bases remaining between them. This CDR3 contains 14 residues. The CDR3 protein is CASSGGGLTDTQYF. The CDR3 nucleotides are TGTGCCAGCAGTGGTGGGGGGCTTACAGATACGCAGTATTTT.

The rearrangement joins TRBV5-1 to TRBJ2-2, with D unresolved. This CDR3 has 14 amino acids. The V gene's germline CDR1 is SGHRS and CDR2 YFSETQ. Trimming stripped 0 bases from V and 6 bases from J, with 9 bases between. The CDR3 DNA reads TGCGCCAGCAGCTTGGAAGGGTCGTCCGGGGAGCTGTTTTTT. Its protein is CASSLEGSSGELFF.

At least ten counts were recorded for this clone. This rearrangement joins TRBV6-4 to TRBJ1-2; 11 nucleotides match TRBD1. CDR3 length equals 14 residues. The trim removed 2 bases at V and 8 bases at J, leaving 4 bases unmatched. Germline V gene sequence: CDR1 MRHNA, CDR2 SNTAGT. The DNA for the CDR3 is TGTGCCAGCAGTGACGGACAGGGGGCGCAGGGCTACACCTTC. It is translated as CASSDGQGAQGYTF.

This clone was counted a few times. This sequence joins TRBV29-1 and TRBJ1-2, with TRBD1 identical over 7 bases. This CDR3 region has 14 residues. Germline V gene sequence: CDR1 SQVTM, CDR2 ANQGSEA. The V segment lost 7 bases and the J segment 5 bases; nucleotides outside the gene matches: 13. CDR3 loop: CSARTGDGRYGYTF. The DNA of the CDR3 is TGCAGCGCCAGAACAGGGGATGGGAGATATGGCTACACCTTC. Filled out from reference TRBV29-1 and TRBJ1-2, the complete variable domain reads SAVISQKPSRDICQRGTSLTIQCQVDSQVTMMFWYRQQPGQSLTLIATANQGSEATYESGFVIDKFPISRPNLTFSTLTVSNMSPEDSSIYLCSARTGDGRYGYTFGSGTRLTVV.

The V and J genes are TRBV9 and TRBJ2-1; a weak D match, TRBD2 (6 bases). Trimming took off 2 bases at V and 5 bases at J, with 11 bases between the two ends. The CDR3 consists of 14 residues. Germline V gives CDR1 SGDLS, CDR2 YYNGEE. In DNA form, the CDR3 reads TGTGCCAGCAGCGTTAGTGGGAGGCACAATGAGCAGTTCTTC. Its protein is CASSVSGRHNEQFF.